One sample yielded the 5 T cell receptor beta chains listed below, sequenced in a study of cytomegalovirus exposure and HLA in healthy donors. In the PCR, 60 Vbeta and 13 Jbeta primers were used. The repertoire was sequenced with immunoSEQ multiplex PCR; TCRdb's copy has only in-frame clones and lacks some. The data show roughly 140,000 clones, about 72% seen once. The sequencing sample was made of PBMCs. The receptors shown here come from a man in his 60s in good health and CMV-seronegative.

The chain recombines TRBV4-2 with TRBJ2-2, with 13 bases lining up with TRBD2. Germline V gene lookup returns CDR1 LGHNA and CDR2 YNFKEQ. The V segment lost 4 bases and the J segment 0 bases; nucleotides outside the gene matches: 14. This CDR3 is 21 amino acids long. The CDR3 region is CASSLVRRTSGSGANTGELFF. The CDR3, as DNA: TGTGCCAGCAGCCTAGTCCGAAGGACTAGCGGGAGTGGGGCGAACACCGGGGAGCTGTTTTTT.

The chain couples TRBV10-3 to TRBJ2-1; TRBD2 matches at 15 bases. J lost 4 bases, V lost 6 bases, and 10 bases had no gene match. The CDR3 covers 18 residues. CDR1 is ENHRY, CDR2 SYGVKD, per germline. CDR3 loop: CAIRGVRGLAGGYNEQFF. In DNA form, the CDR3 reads TGTGCCATCAGGGGCGTAAGGGGACTAGCGGGAGGATACAATGAGCAGTTCTTC.

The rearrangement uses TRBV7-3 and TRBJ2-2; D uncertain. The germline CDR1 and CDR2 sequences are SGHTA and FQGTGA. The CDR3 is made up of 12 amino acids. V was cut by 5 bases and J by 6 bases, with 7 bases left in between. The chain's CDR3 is CASSLSSGELFF. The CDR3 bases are TGTGCCAGCAGCCTCTCTTCCGGGGAGCTGTTTTTT.

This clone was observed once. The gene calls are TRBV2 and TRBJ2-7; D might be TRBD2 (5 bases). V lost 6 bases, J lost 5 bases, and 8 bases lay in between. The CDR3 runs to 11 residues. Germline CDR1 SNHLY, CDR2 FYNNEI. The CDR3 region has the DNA TGTGCCAGCAGGGAGGTCGACGAGCAGTACTTC. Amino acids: CASREVDEQYF.

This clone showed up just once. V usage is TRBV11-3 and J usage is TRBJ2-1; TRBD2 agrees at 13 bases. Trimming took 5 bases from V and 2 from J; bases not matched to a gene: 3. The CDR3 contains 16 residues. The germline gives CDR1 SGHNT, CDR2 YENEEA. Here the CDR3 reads CASSEGTSGTYNEQFF. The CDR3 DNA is TGTGCCAGCAGCGAGGGGACTAGCGGGACCTACAATGAGCAGTTCTTC.